This T cell receptor beta chain derives from a study of early T cells in non-severe SARS-CoV-2 infection. TCRdb re-called the 5' RACE reads with MiXCR, one entry per CDR3 protein. The sample shows some 40,000 distinct CDR3 sequences, 9% to 15% of them seen only once. This CDR3 region has 11 residues. Trimming took 5 bases from V and 2 from J, leaving 1 base between them. Germline loops: CDR1 SEHNR, CDR2 FQNEAQ (reference sequence). The gene calls are TRBV7-9 and TRBJ2-1; D not certain. Sequencing was performed on whole blood. The receptor's source is an adult who was a healthcare worker with PCR-confirmed SARS-CoV-2 infection or an uninfected control (not recorded which). Written as DNA, the CDR3 is TGTGCCAGCAGCGCCTACAATGAGCAGTTCTTC. It yields the protein CASSAYNEQFF.